Listed below are T cell receptor beta chains from one sample, sequenced in a study of STAT3 mutations in large granular lymphocyte leukemia. Sequencing was performed with immunoSEQ multiplex PCR; in TCRdb, only in-frame clones are kept and a portion is missing. The data hold approximately 9,800 clones, with nearly 90% observed a single time. The sequenced sample was peripheral blood mononuclear cells. These TCRs come from a man aged 60 to 75 with T-cell large granular lymphocyte leukemia. Some clones in this sample may be carry-over from other donors' samples. The CDR3 runs from the conserved cysteine through the conserved F or W. D genes are given only for firm matches. Clone size, where shown, is once, few, many, or a class for clones that have expanded.

J gene | clone size | CDR3 length | V gene | D gene | CDR3 DNA | CDR3 protein
TRBJ2-4 | - | 16 | TRBV27 | TRBD2 | TGTGCCAGCAGTCGGACTAGCGGGGGATTGGGGAACATTCAGTACTTC | CASSRTSGGLGNIQYF
TRBJ1-3 | - | 18 | TRBV9 | - | TGTGCCAGCAGCCCGGTTGTGCGAGGAGAGACCGTTGGAAACACCATATATTTT | CASSPVVRGETVGNTIYF
TRBJ1-2 | - | 14 | TRBV29-1 | TRBD1 | TGCAGCGTTGAAAGGGGACAGGGTTTTACGGGCTACACCTTC | CSVERGQGFTGYTF
TRBJ2-3 | - | 17 | TRBV9 | - | TGTGCCAGCAGCGTAGGTATCTCTACCGCTGGCACAGATACGCAGTATTTT | CASSVGISTAGTDTQYF
TRBJ1-4 | - | 14 | TRBV5-1 | - | TGCGCCAGCAGCTCAACAGGGTCGAATGAAAAACTGTTTTTT | CASSSTGSNEKLFF
TRBJ1-5 | once | 16 | TRBV7-3 | - | TGTGCCAGCAGCTTAGCGGGGAAAATATGGAATCAGCCCCAGCATTTT | CASSLAGKIWNQPQHF
TRBJ1-2 | - | 15 | TRBV29-1 | - | TGCAGCGTTGAGAAGTGGGGCTCCAGTAACTATGGCTACACCTTC | CSVEKWGSSNYGYTF
TRBJ1-5 | - | 15 | TRBV19 | - | TGTGCCAGTAGTATTTCGGGGTCTGACGGGGGGCCCCAGCATTTT | CASSISGSDGGPQHF
TRBJ2-5 | - | 13 | TRBV2 | TRBD2 | TGTGCCAGCAGTGGGCGGGAGCAGGAGACCCAGTACTTC | CASSGREQETQYF
TRBJ1-4 | - | 15 | TRBV6-5 | - | TGTGCCAGCAGTTACGAGGACAGAGAGGGTGAAAAACTGTTTTTT | CASSYEDREGEKLFF
TRBJ2-7 | - | 15 | TRBV5-1 | TRBD2 | TGCGCCAGCAGTTCAGGGACTAGCGGACCCGACGAGCAGTACTTC | CASSSGTSGPDEQYF
TRBJ1-2 | - | 11 | TRBV6-6 | - | TGTGCCAGCAGTCCAAGTTATGGCTACACCTTC | CASSPSYGYTF
TRBJ2-1 | - | 17 | TRBV5-1 | - | TGCGCCAGCAGCCCAGGGCATCTCTCCCAGCTCAACAATGAGCAGTTCTTC | CASSPGHLSQLNNEQFF
TRBJ1-2 | - | 14 | TRBV5-3 | - | TGTGCCAGAAGCTTGAAACGGGCGAACTATGGCTACACCTTC | CARSLKRANYGYTF
TRBJ1-5 | - | 16 | TRBV2 | TRBD1 | TGTGCCAGCAGTGAACTGGACAGGGAATTTAATCAGCCCCAGCATTTT | CASSELDREFNQPQHF
TRBJ2-3 | - | 17 | TRBV9 | TRBD2 | TGTGCCAGCAGCGTAGCTGTGGCGGGAGTTCAGACAGATACGCAGTATTTT | CASSVAVAGVQTDTQYF
TRBJ2-7 | few | 15 | TRBV18 | TRBD1 | TGTGCCAGCTCACCAACAGGGGGCAATCGGGGCGAGCAGTACTTC | CASSPTGGNRGEQYF
TRBJ2-3 | - | 16 | TRBV28 | - | TGTGCCAGCAGCGGAGATGCCTGGGCAGGGACAGATACGCAGTATTTT | CASSGDAWAGTDTQYF
TRBJ2-1 | - | 17 | TRBV14 | TRBD1 | TGTGCCAGCAGCCAAATCGGGACAGGGAACCCACCCAATGAGCAGTTCTTC | CASSQIGTGNPPNEQFF
TRBJ2-3 | - | 15 | TRBV7-9 | TRBD2 | TGTGCCTACCCTACGACTAGCGGGGCGACAGATACGCAGTATTTT | CAYPTTSGATDTQYF
TRBJ2-3 | - | 16 | TRBV9 | - | TGTGCCAGCAGCGGAGGGGGGGGGTATAGCACAGATACGCAGTATTTT | CASSGGGGYSTDTQYF